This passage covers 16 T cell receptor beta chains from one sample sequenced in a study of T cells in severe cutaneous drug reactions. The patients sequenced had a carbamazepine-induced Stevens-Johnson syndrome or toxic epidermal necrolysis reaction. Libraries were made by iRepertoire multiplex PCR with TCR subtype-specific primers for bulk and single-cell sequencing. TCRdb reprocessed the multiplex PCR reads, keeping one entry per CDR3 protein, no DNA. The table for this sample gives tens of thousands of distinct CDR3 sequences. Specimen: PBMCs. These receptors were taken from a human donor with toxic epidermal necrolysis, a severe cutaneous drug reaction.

This CDR3 is CASSFPGGREAFF. The chain is built from TRBV7-9 and TRBJ1-1. The CDR3 length is 13 residues. Germline loops: CDR1 SEHNR, CDR2 FQNEAQ (reference sequence).

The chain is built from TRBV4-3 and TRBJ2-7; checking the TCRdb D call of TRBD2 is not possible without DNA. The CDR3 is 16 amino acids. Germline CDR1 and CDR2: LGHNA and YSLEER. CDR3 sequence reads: CASSQAVAGFSYEQYF.

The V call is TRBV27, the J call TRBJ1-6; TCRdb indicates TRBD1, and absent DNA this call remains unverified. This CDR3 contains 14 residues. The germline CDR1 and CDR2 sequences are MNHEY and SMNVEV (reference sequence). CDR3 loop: CASSPGTRTSPLHF.

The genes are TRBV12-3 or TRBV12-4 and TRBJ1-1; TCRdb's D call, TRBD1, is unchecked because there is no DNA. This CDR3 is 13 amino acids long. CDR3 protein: CASRGPGVPEAFF.

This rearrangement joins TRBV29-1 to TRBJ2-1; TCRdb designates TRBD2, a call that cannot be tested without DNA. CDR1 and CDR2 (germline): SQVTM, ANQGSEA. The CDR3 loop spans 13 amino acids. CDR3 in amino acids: CSASPGLAREQFF.

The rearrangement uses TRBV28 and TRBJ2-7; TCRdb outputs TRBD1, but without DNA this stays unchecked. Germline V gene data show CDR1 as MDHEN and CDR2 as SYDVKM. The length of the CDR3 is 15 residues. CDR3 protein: CASSHPGGSSYEQYF.

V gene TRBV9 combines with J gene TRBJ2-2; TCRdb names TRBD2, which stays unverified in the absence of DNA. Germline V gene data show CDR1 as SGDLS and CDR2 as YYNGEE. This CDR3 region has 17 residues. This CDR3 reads CASSVESGRAVTGELFF.

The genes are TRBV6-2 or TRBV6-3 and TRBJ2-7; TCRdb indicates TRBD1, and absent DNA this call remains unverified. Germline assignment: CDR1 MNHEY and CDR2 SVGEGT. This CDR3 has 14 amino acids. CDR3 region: CASSYQGTTYEQYF.

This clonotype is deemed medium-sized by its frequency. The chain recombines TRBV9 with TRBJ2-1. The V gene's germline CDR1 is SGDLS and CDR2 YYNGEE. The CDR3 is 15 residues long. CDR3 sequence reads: CASSVVGVPYNEQFF.

CDR3: CASSPSGTRPQETQYF. This chain joins TRBV7-2 and TRBJ2-5; TCRdb calls TRBD2, which cannot be checked without DNA. CDR1 is SGHTA, CDR2 FQGNSA, per germline. This CDR3 contains 16 residues.

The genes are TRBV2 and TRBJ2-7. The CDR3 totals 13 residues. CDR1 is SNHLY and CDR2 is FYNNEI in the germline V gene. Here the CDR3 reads CASSMDAVYEQYF.

The CDR3 is CASSSVLRGLHEQYF. The rearrangement joins TRBV12-3 or TRBV12-4 to TRBJ2-7. CDR3 size: 15 residues.

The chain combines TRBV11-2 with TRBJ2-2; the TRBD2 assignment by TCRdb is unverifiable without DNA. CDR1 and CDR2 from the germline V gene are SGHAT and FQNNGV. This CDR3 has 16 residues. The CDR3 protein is CASSPFAGHNTGELFF. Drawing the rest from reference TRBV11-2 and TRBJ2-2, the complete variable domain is EAGVAQSPRYKIIEKRQSVAFWCNPISGHATLYWYQQILGQGPKLLIQFQNNGVVDDSQLPKDRFSAERLKGVDSTLKIQPAKLEDSAVYLCASSPFAGHNTGELFFGEGSRLTVL.

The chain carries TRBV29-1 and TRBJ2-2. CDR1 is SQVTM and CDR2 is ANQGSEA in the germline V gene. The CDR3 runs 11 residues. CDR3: CSVGNTGELFF.

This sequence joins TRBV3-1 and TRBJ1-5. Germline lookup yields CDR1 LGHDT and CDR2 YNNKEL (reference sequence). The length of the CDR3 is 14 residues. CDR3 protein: CASSQKRSNQPQHF.

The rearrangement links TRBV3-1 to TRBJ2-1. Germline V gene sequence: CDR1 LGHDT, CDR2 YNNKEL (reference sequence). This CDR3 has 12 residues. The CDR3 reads CASSQVSDEQFF.